Shown below are 9 T cell receptor beta chains from a single sample sequenced in a study of T-cell memory formation after mild COVID-19. TCRdb reprocessed the 5' RACE reads via MiXCR and lists one record per CDR3 protein. In the table there are around 50,000 distinct CDR3 sequences, 12% of which are singletons. Sequenced material: PBMCs or a T cell subset sorted from them (not recorded which). The receptor set was obtained from a young man who had mild COVID-19 (a few samples of this study predate the infection). Cell type and time point are not known.

This clonotype has just a few counts. This chain links TRBV29-1 with TRBJ1-1, with TRBD1 as a possible D gene (5 bases). This CDR3 is 9 amino acids long. V lost 7 bases to trimming and J lost 6 bases, with 6 bases between them. Germline V gene sequence: CDR1 SQVTM, CDR2 ANQGSEA. The DNA for the CDR3 is TGCAGCGAGGGACCTGAAGCTTTCTTT. The encoded protein is CSEGPEAFF.

The table lists this clonotype with a few counts. The chain joins TRBV6-2 or TRBV6-3 to TRBJ2-5, with 7 bases lining up with TRBD1. Per germline, CDR1 MNHEY and CDR2 SVGEGT. The CDR3 runs to 14 residues. The J segment lost 5 bases and the V segment lost 5 bases, leaving 8 bases of the junction unmatched. The CDR3 protein is CASSDRQGRETQYF. As DNA, the CDR3 is TGTGCCAGCAGTGACAGACAGGGTCGGGAGACCCAGTACTTC.

The rearrangement links TRBV20-1 to TRBJ1-2; TRBD1 matches at 7 bases. The CDR3 is 12 residues long. Germline V gene data show CDR1 as DFQATT and CDR2 as SNEGSKA (reference sequence). With 7 bases clipped from V and 6 bases from J, the junction kept 8 bases outside the gene matches. The CDR3 DNA reads as TGCAGTGGCGAAGGGGGCGGCAATGGCTACACCTTC. Translation gives CSGEGGGNGYTF.

CDR3 DNA: TGTGCCAGCTTTACTCAGAATAATGAAAAACTGTTTTTT. This encodes CASFTQNNEKLFF. The rearrangement uses TRBV18 and TRBJ1-4; the D is unclear. Germline lookup yields CDR1 KGHSH and CDR2 LQKENI. CDR3 length: 13 residues. V lost 7 bases and J 4 bases, leaving 10 bases between the germline ends.

The chain joins TRBV12-3 or TRBV12-4 to TRBJ1-1; D gene ambiguous. Between the trimmed V and J ends, which lost 8 bases and 0 bases, there was a span of 10 bases. The CDR3 consists of 13 residues. CDR3 sequence reads: CASQGRLNTEAFF. The CDR3 nucleotides read TGTGCCAGCCAAGGACGCCTGAACACTGAAGCTTTCTTT.

This clonotype was detected ten times or more. The V gene is TRBV20-1, the J gene TRBJ2-5, with D uncertain. The V end was cut by 4 bases, the J end by 3 bases, with 15 bases between. Germline CDR1 reads DFQATT; CDR2 reads SNEGSKA (reference sequence). The CDR3 has 14 residues. This chain's CDR3 is CSANYAAAKETQYF. The CDR3 DNA reads TGCAGTGCTAACTACGCAGCCGCTAAAGAGACCCAGTACTTC.

The chain links TRBV30 to TRBJ1-2; D possibly corresponds to TRBD1 (6 bases). Between the trimmed V and J ends, which lost 4 bases and 4 bases, there was a span of 16 bases. The CDR3 is 14 amino acids. The germline V gene encodes CDR1 GTSNPN and CDR2 SVGIG (reference sequence). In DNA, the CDR3 is TGTGCCTGGATTATGGCAGGGGTGAGCTATGGCTACACCTTC. Translated: CAWIMAGVSYGYTF.

This clonotype is classed as medium-sized. J is TRBJ2-4 and V is TRBV6-1; TRBD1 matches 10 bases. The CDR3 has 14 amino acids. Germline values: CDR1 MNHNS, CDR2 SASEGT. V dropped 9 bases and J dropped 7; count of bases not matched to a gene: 9. The CDR3 sequence is CASDRGLLGNIQYF. Written as DNA, the CDR3 is TGTGCCAGTGACAGGGGGCTCCTAGGGAACATTCAGTACTTC.

In its sample, this clonotype was seen many times. The V call is TRBV7-9, the J call TRBJ1-4; D gene uncertain. CDR1 is SEHNR and CDR2 is FQNEAQ in the germline V gene (reference sequence). The V and J ends lost 0 bases and 0 bases respectively, with 11 bases between them. This CDR3 region has 17 residues. Here the CDR3 DNA reads TGTGCCAGCAGCTTAGCGCACCCTTTTGCAACTAATGAAAAACTGTTTTTT. It specifies CASSLAHPFATNEKLFF.